Below, 9 T cell receptor beta chains from the same sample are listed, as sequenced in a study of blood T cell repertoires in COVID-19. Sequencing used immunoSEQ multiplex PCR; TCRdb keeps in-frame clones, though not all of them. Of about 98,000 clones listed, about four fifths are singletons. Source material: peripheral blood. The receptors here all came from an older man with acute or convalescent COVID-19.

This rearrangement joins TRBV7-2 to TRBJ1-1, with D tentatively TRBD1 (5 bases). The germline CDR1 and CDR2 sequences are SGHTA and FQGNSA. V gave up 2 bases and J gave up 9 bases, with 13 bases separating them. CDR3 size: 13 residues. The CDR3 sequence is CASSLKRGTQAFF. CDR3 DNA: TGTGCCAGCAGCTTAAAGCGGGGGACGCAAGCTTTCTTT. Variable domain in full (rest from reference TRBV7-2 and TRBJ1-1): GAGVSQSPSNKVTEKGKDVELRCDPISGHTALYWYRQSLGQGLEFLIYFQGNSAPDKSGLPSDRFSAERTGGSVSTLTIQRTQQEDSAVYLCASSLKRGTQAFFGQGTRLTVV.

The chain uses TRBV6-5 and TRBJ1-6; possibly TRBD1 for D (5 bases). The CDR3 contains 16 residues. V gave up 4 bases and J gave up 10 bases, with 20 bases separating them. Looked up from germline, CDR1 is MNHEY and CDR2 is SVGAGI. CDR3 bases: TGTGCCAGCAGTTCACAGGTCCTACTGCTCGGGTCACCCCTCCACTTT. It is translated as CASSSQVLLLGSPLHF.

The CDR3 DNA follows: TGTGCCAGCAGTACACAGGGCTCTGGGGCCAACGTCCTGACTTTC. It codes for CASSTQGSGANVLTF. The chain carries TRBV6-2 or TRBV6-3 and TRBJ2-6, with a weak D call TRBD1 (6 bases). V gave up 5 bases and J gave up 0 bases, with 8 bases separating them. The CDR3 extends over 15 amino acids. In germline, CDR1 is MNHEY, CDR2 SVGEGT.

This clone was seen once. J is TRBJ2-1 and V is TRBV4-3; 8 positions agree with TRBD1. From germline, CDR1 is LGHNA and CDR2 YSLEER. CDR3 length: 15 residues. V shed 4 bases, J shed 5 bases, and the junction held 7 bases outside the gene matches. The CDR3 bases are TGCGCCAGCAGCCTCTCTCAGGGGGCAAACAATGAGCAGTTCTTC. It is translated as CASSLSQGANNEQFF.

The DNA for the CDR3 is TGTGCCAGCAGCCCCGGAGGGGGGGCCTACAATGAGCAGTTCTTC. Translating it yields CASSPGGGAYNEQFF. The chain links TRBV7-9 to TRBJ2-1; possible D gene TRBD2, 7 bases. There are 15 residues in the CDR3. The V gene lost 5 bases and the J gene lost 2 bases, with 13 bases spanning the gap. Germline V lookup: CDR1 SEHNR, CDR2 FQNEAQ (reference sequence).

This rearrangement joins TRBV10-2 to TRBJ1-6; the match to TRBD1 covers 7 bases. V gave up 2 bases and J gave up 9 bases; unmatched junction bases: 4. CDR1 WSHSY and CDR2 SAAADI come from the germline V gene. This CDR3 has 14 amino acids. CDR3 bases: TGCGCCAGCAGTGAGACAGGGGAAGGTTCACCCCTCCACTTT. Encoded protein: CASSETGEGSPLHF.

DNA of the CDR3: TGTGCCAGCAGCGATGGAACAGGGGGTCAGCCCCAGCATTTT. It translates to CASSDGTGGQPQHF. This chain joins TRBV6-5 and TRBJ1-5, with 8 bases fitting TRBD1. CDR3 length: 14 residues. The junction had 7 bases not matched to a gene; V was cut back by 6 bases and J by 6 bases. The germline V gene encodes CDR1 MNHEY and CDR2 SVGAGI.

J is TRBJ1-2 and V is TRBV4-3; 9 bases line up with TRBD1. With V trimmed by 5 bases and J by 4 bases, 8 bases remained unmatched. The germline V gene has CDR1 LGHNA and CDR2 YSLEER. This CDR3 comprises 15 residues. CDR3 bases: TGCGCCAGCAGCGAACAGGGGGCTCCAGGCTATGGCTACACCTTC. This sequence encodes CASSEQGAPGYGYTF.

The V and J genes are TRBV9 and TRBJ2-2; D call uncertain. Germline V gene lookup returns CDR1 SGDLS and CDR2 YYNGEE. CDR3 size: 16 residues. Trimming cost V 3 bases and J 4 bases, with 16 bases left between them. Written as DNA, the CDR3 is TGTGCCAGCAGCGCCCCCACCTACGTCGCCACCGGGGAGCTGTTTTTT. Its translation: CASSAPTYVATGELFF.